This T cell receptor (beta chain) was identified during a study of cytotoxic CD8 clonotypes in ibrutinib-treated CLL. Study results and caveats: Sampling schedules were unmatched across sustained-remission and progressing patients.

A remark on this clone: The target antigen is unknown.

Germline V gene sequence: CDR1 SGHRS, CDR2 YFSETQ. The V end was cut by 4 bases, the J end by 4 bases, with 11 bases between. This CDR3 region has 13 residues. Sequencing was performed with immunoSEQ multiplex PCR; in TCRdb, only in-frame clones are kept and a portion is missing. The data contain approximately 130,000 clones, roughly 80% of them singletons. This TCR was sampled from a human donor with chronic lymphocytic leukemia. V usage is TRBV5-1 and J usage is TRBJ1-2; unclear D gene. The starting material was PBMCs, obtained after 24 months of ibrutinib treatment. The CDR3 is CASSPSNVYGYTF. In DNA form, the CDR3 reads TGCGCCAGCAGCCCCTCCAATGTCTATGGCTACACCTTC.